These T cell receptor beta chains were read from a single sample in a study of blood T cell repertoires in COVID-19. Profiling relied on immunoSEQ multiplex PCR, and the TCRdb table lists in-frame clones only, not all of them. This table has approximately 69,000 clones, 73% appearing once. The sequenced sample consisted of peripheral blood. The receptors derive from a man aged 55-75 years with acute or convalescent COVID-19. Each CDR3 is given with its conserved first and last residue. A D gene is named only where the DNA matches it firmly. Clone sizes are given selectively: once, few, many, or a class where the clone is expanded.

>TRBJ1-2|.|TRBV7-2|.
CASSSGPDWGGYTF
TGTGCCAGCAGCTCAGGACCGGACTGGGGTGGCTACACCTTC
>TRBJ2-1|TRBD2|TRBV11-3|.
CASSLTSGNEQFF
TGTGCCAGCAGCTTAACTAGCGGAAATGAGCAGTTCTTC
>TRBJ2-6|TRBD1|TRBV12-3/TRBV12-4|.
CAGTGSGANVLTF
TGTGCCGGGACAGGGTCTGGGGCCAACGTCCTGACTTTC
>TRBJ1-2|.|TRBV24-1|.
CATSTGDWNGYTF
TGTGCCACCAGTACAGGAGATTGGAATGGCTACACCTTC
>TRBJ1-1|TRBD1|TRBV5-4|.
CASSPIGDRSETEAFF
TGTGCCAGCAGCCCGATTGGGGACAGGTCGGAAACTGAAGCTTTCTTT
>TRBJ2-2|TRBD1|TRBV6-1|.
CASSETDRGTGELFF
TGTGCCAGCAGTGAAACCGACAGGGGGACCGGGGAGCTGTTTTTT
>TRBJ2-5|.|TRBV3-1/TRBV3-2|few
CASSQDKAAETQYF
TGTGCCAGCAGCCAAGACAAGGCAGCGGAGACCCAGTACTTC
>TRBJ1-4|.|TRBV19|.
CASSIFRGLENEKLFF
TGTGCCAGTAGTATATTCCGAGGACTGGAAAATGAAAAACTGTTTTTT
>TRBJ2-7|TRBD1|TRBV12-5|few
CASAPDRVYEQYF
TGTGCTAGTGCCCCCGACAGGGTGTACGAGCAGTACTTC
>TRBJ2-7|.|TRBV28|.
CASRTGEGYEQYF
TGTGCCAGCAGGACAGGGGAGGGCTACGAGCAGTACTTC
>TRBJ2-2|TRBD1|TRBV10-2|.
CASSVRTGGDDTGELFF
TGCGCCAGCAGCGTTCGAACAGGGGGCGACGACACCGGGGAGCTGTTTTTT
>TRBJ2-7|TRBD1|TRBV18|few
CASSPRTGGYEQYF
TGTGCCAGCTCACCACGGACAGGCGGGTACGAGCAGTACTTC
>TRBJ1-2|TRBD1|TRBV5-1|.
CASSPGTDTGYTF
TGCGCCAGCAGCCCTGGGACAGATACCGGCTACACCTTC
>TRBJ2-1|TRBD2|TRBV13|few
CASSGRGGLNEQFF
TGTGCCAGCAGCGGCCGCGGGGGGCTAAATGAGCAGTTCTTC
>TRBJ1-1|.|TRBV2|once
CASSGGGAEAFF
TGTGCCAGCAGTGGTGGGGGGGCTGAAGCTTTCTTT
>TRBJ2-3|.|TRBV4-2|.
CASSSLDIPSTDTQYF
TGTGCCAGCAGCTCGCTGGACATTCCTAGCACAGATACGCAGTATTTT
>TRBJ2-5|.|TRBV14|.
CASSQPGNQETQYF
TGTGCCAGCAGCCAACCGGGGAACCAAGAGACCCAGTACTTC
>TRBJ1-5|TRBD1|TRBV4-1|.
CASSLQGNQPQHF
TGCGCCAGCAGCCTACAGGGGAATCAGCCCCAGCATTTT
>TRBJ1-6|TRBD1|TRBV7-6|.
CASSLAPGQSSYNSPLHF
TGTGCCAGCAGCTTAGCTCCGGGACAGAGCTCCTATAATTCACCCCTCCACTTT